A selection of T cell receptor beta chains follows, all from one sample in a study of blood T cell repertoires in COVID-19. Produced via immunoSEQ multiplex PCR; TCRdb's table is partial and in-frame only. The data show under 200,000 clones, with over 70% seen just once and 3% to 3.5% held by the top ten. Sequences were obtained from PBMCs or T cells enriched from blood (not recorded which). The origin of the receptors is a woman aged 55-69 years who had recovered from COVID-19. CDR3s include the opening cysteine and the closing phenylalanine or tryptophan. Each record gives: CDR3 DNA, CDR3 protein, D gene, J gene, CDR3 length, V gene, clone size. A D gene is named only where the DNA matches it firmly. Clone size, where shown, is once, few, many, or a class for clones that have expanded.

CDR3 DNA: TGCGCCAGCAGCCAAGTCCCAGCGGGGGGATACAATGAGCAGTTCTTC
CDR3 protein: CASSQVPAGGYNEQFF
D gene: TRBD2
J gene: TRBJ2-1
CDR3 length: 16
V gene: TRBV4-1
clone size: .

CDR3 DNA: TGTGCCACCAGTGACGCCGGGACAGGGAATTCACCCCTCCACTTT
CDR3 protein: CATSDAGTGNSPLHF
D gene: TRBD1
J gene: TRBJ1-6
CDR3 length: 15
V gene: TRBV24-1
clone size: .

CDR3 DNA: TGCGCCAGCAGCTTGGAGCAGGCAGCCTCCGAGCAGTACTTC
CDR3 protein: CASSLEQAASEQYF
D gene: .
J gene: TRBJ2-7
CDR3 length: 14
V gene: TRBV5-1
clone size: .

CDR3 DNA: TGTGCCAGCAGCAATGGGGTGACAGTCCGACGCTCCTATAATTCACCCCTCCACTTT
CDR3 protein: CASSNGVTVRRSYNSPLHF
D gene: .
J gene: TRBJ1-6
CDR3 length: 19
V gene: TRBV21-1
clone size: once

CDR3 DNA: TGTGCCAGCAGCCAAGGGACAGGGAGAAAACTGTTTTTT
CDR3 protein: CASSQGTGRKLFF
D gene: TRBD1
J gene: TRBJ1-4
CDR3 length: 13
V gene: TRBV3-1/TRBV3-2
clone size: .

CDR3 DNA: TGTGCCTGGAGCTCCTTCTCGACCATATATTTT
CDR3 protein: CAWSSFSTIYF
D gene: .
J gene: TRBJ1-3
CDR3 length: 11
V gene: TRBV30
clone size: .

CDR3 DNA: TGTGCCAGCTCACCCGAGACAGGGGTGGACTATGGCTACACCTTC
CDR3 protein: CASSPETGVDYGYTF
D gene: TRBD1
J gene: TRBJ1-2
CDR3 length: 15
V gene: TRBV18
clone size: .

CDR3 DNA: TGTGCCACCAGAATAACAGGCGGGGGGGCTGGGGAGCAGTACTTC
CDR3 protein: CATRITGGGAGEQYF
D gene: TRBD2
J gene: TRBJ2-7
CDR3 length: 15
V gene: TRBV6-5
clone size: .

CDR3 DNA: TGTGCCAGCAGCTCAGGGACAGGGGGCTCCTACGAGCAGTACTTC
CDR3 protein: CASSSGTGGSYEQYF
D gene: TRBD1
J gene: TRBJ2-7
CDR3 length: 15
V gene: TRBV13
clone size: .

CDR3 DNA: TGCGCCAGCAGCTCCGACAGAATCAATGAAAAACTGTTTTTT
CDR3 protein: CASSSDRINEKLFF
D gene: .
J gene: TRBJ1-4
CDR3 length: 14
V gene: TRBV5-1
clone size: .

CDR3 DNA: TGTGCCGGTCCGGGACAGGTAAGCGGGGGGGGCTCCTACGAGCAGTACTTC
CDR3 protein: CAGPGQVSGGGSYEQYF
D gene: TRBD2
J gene: TRBJ2-7
CDR3 length: 17
V gene: TRBV7-3
clone size: .

CDR3 DNA: TGCGCCAGCAGCTTGGGGACTACCTACAATGAGCAGTTCTTC
CDR3 protein: CASSLGTTYNEQFF
D gene: .
J gene: TRBJ2-1
CDR3 length: 14
V gene: TRBV5-1
clone size: .

CDR3 DNA: TGTGCCAGCAGCTTGGCCCGCGCGAGGACAGATACGCAGTATTTT
CDR3 protein: CASSLARARTDTQYF
D gene: .
J gene: TRBJ2-3
CDR3 length: 15
V gene: TRBV5-8
clone size: few

CDR3 DNA: TGTGCCAGCAGCTTAGCGAAAGGGGGTGAGCAGTTCTTC
CDR3 protein: CASSLAKGGEQFF
D gene: .
J gene: TRBJ2-1
CDR3 length: 13
V gene: TRBV7-9
clone size: .

CDR3 DNA: TGTGCCAGCAGTGATTGGACGGCAGGGGAGCCCCAGCATTTT
CDR3 protein: CASSDWTAGEPQHF
D gene: .
J gene: TRBJ1-5
CDR3 length: 14
V gene: TRBV25-1
clone size: .

CDR3 DNA: TGTGCCAGCAGCCAAGAGAGGACAGGATCGGGTGAAGCTTTCTTT
CDR3 protein: CASSQERTGSGEAFF
D gene: TRBD1
J gene: TRBJ1-1
CDR3 length: 15
V gene: TRBV4-2
clone size: .

CDR3 DNA: TGTGCCAGCAGCCAAGGGGCAGGGAATAATTCACCCCTCCACTTT
CDR3 protein: CASSQGAGNNSPLHF
D gene: .
J gene: TRBJ1-6
CDR3 length: 15
V gene: TRBV3-1/TRBV3-2
clone size: .

CDR3 DNA: TGCGCCAGCAGAACAGGGCTCCCTCTCACAGATACGCAGTATTTT
CDR3 protein: CASRTGLPLTDTQYF
D gene: .
J gene: TRBJ2-3
CDR3 length: 15
V gene: TRBV5-1
clone size: once

CDR3 DNA: TGTGCCTGGAGTGTAAGGACAGGGGGAGACGAAAAACTGTTTTTT
CDR3 protein: CAWSVRTGGDEKLFF
D gene: TRBD1
J gene: TRBJ1-4
CDR3 length: 15
V gene: TRBV30
clone size: .

CDR3 DNA: TGTGCCAGCAGTTACCTCGGGAAGGCCTCAGAAGAGACCCAGTACTTC
CDR3 protein: CASSYLGKASEETQYF
D gene: .
J gene: TRBJ2-5
CDR3 length: 16
V gene: TRBV6-6
clone size: .

CDR3 DNA: TGTGCCAGCAGCTTGAATCTGGGGCTGGGCTACGAGCAGTACTTC
CDR3 protein: CASSLNLGLGYEQYF
D gene: .
J gene: TRBJ2-7
CDR3 length: 15
V gene: TRBV5-5
clone size: .

CDR3 DNA: TGTGCCAGCAGCTTGACAGGGGGGGTCACTGAAGCTTTCTTT
CDR3 protein: CASSLTGGVTEAFF
D gene: TRBD1
J gene: TRBJ1-1
CDR3 length: 14
V gene: TRBV7-2
clone size: .

CDR3 DNA: TGTGCCAGTCGTCCGGGACAGGGTGTACATCAGCCCCAGCATTTT
CDR3 protein: CASRPGQGVHQPQHF
D gene: TRBD1
J gene: TRBJ1-5
CDR3 length: 15
V gene: TRBV19
clone size: .

CDR3 DNA: TGTGCTAGTGGCCCGGGACAGATGAACACTGAAGCTTTCTTT
CDR3 protein: CASGPGQMNTEAFF
D gene: TRBD1
J gene: TRBJ1-1
CDR3 length: 14
V gene: TRBV12-5
clone size: few

CDR3 DNA: TGTGCCAGCAGCCAAACAGGGACTGGAAACACCATATATTTT
CDR3 protein: CASSQTGTGNTIYF
D gene: .
J gene: TRBJ1-3
CDR3 length: 14
V gene: TRBV14
clone size: many

CDR3 DNA: TGTGCCAGCAGGTCCGGGACAGAGGGATCACCCCTCCACTTT
CDR3 protein: CASRSGTEGSPLHF
D gene: TRBD1
J gene: TRBJ1-6
CDR3 length: 14
V gene: TRBV6-1
clone size: .

CDR3 DNA: TGTGCCAGCAGCCACCGACAGGGTAGAAATGAGCAGTTCTTC
CDR3 protein: CASSHRQGRNEQFF
D gene: TRBD1
J gene: TRBJ2-1
CDR3 length: 14
V gene: TRBV11-2
clone size: .

CDR3 DNA: TGTGCCACCAGCGGGGACAGGGTGAACACTGAAGCTTTCTTT
CDR3 protein: CATSGDRVNTEAFF
D gene: TRBD1
J gene: TRBJ1-1
CDR3 length: 14
V gene: TRBV15
clone size: .

CDR3 DNA: TGTGCAGCGGGAATCCAAGCTTACGAGCAGTACTTC
CDR3 protein: CAAGIQAYEQYF
D gene: TRBD2
J gene: TRBJ2-7
CDR3 length: 12
V gene: TRBV2
clone size: .

CDR3 DNA: TGTGCCAGCACCCCCCGGGGGGCTCAGCCCCAGCATTTT
CDR3 protein: CASTPRGAQPQHF
D gene: .
J gene: TRBJ1-5
CDR3 length: 13
V gene: TRBV12-3/TRBV12-4
clone size: .

CDR3 DNA: TGTGCCAGCAGCCGCCGGGACAGAAAGCTAGCCAAAAACATTCAGTACTTC
CDR3 protein: CASSRRDRKLAKNIQYF
D gene: TRBD1
J gene: TRBJ2-4
CDR3 length: 17
V gene: TRBV27
clone size: .

CDR3 DNA: TGTGCCAGCAGCTGGGGGCCTACTAGGGGCGAGCAGTACTTC
CDR3 protein: CASSWGPTRGEQYF
D gene: .
J gene: TRBJ2-7
CDR3 length: 14
V gene: TRBV7-2
clone size: .

CDR3 DNA: TGTGCCAGTAGTATAGAGCAGGGATACTACGAGCAGTACTTC
CDR3 protein: CASSIEQGYYEQYF
D gene: .
J gene: TRBJ2-7
CDR3 length: 14
V gene: TRBV19
clone size: once

CDR3 DNA: TGTGCCAGCAGCCATTTTCCAGGGGGTAACTATGGCTACACCTTC
CDR3 protein: CASSHFPGGNYGYTF
D gene: TRBD1
J gene: TRBJ1-2
CDR3 length: 15
V gene: TRBV3-1/TRBV3-2
clone size: .

CDR3 DNA: TGTGCCAGTAGTATCATCGCCGGCTCTGGAAACACCATATATTTT
CDR3 protein: CASSIIAGSGNTIYF
D gene: .
J gene: TRBJ1-3
CDR3 length: 15
V gene: TRBV19
clone size: .

CDR3 DNA: TGTGCCAGCAGCTTACCAGGAAGAGATGAGACCCAGTACTTC
CDR3 protein: CASSLPGRDETQYF
D gene: .
J gene: TRBJ2-5
CDR3 length: 14
V gene: TRBV7-2
clone size: .

CDR3 DNA: TGTGCCACAGCCGGGACAACCTCCTACGAGCAGTACTTC
CDR3 protein: CATAGTTSYEQYF
D gene: .
J gene: TRBJ2-7
CDR3 length: 13
V gene: TRBV10-3
clone size: once

CDR3 DNA: TGTGCCAGCAGCCCTCACGCGGGGGGAACAGGTGAAAAACTGTTTTTT
CDR3 protein: CASSPHAGGTGEKLFF
D gene: .
J gene: TRBJ1-4
CDR3 length: 16
V gene: TRBV9
clone size: .

CDR3 DNA: TGTGCCAGCAGCCCCGGACTAGCGGGGGGGAATACCGGGGAGCTGTTTTTT
CDR3 protein: CASSPGLAGGNTGELFF
D gene: TRBD2
J gene: TRBJ2-2
CDR3 length: 17
V gene: TRBV5-4
clone size: .

CDR3 DNA: TGTGCCGGCAGCCCTAGCGCACTTGGAGATACGCAGTATTTT
CDR3 protein: CAGSPSALGDTQYF
D gene: .
J gene: TRBJ2-3
CDR3 length: 14
V gene: TRBV30
clone size: .

CDR3 DNA: TGCGCCAGCAGCCAAAAACGGGGGACAGGGTCTGAAAAACTGTTTTTT
CDR3 protein: CASSQKRGTGSEKLFF
D gene: TRBD1
J gene: TRBJ1-4
CDR3 length: 16
V gene: TRBV4-1
clone size: .

CDR3 DNA: TGCGCCAGCAGCCATCGGCAACAGGGACAGGGGGCAAACACCGGGGAGCTGTTTTTT
CDR3 protein: CASSHRQQGQGANTGELFF
D gene: TRBD1
J gene: TRBJ2-2
CDR3 length: 19
V gene: TRBV4-1
clone size: few

CDR3 DNA: TGTGCCAGCAGTTTATCAGGGAGCGGGCCCTATGGCTACACCTTC
CDR3 protein: CASSLSGSGPYGYTF
D gene: .
J gene: TRBJ1-2
CDR3 length: 15
V gene: TRBV27
clone size: .

CDR3 DNA: TGTGCCAGCTCACCATCCCTGTACGAGCAGTACTTC
CDR3 protein: CASSPSLYEQYF
D gene: .
J gene: TRBJ2-7
CDR3 length: 12
V gene: TRBV18
clone size: .

CDR3 DNA: TGTGCCAGCAGACCTACAGGGGGCAAGGCTCAGCCCCAGCATTTT
CDR3 protein: CASRPTGGKAQPQHF
D gene: TRBD1
J gene: TRBJ1-5
CDR3 length: 15
V gene: TRBV2
clone size: .

CDR3 DNA: TGCGCCAGCAGCTTGGACTTTAGCTTGAACACCGGGGAGCTGTTTTTT
CDR3 protein: CASSLDFSLNTGELFF
D gene: .
J gene: TRBJ2-2
CDR3 length: 16
V gene: TRBV5-1
clone size: .

CDR3 DNA: TGTGCCAACTCCCGGACAGGTGACTATGGCTACACCTTC
CDR3 protein: CANSRTGDYGYTF
D gene: TRBD1
J gene: TRBJ1-2
CDR3 length: 13
V gene: TRBV6-5
clone size: .

CDR3 DNA: TGCGCCAGCAGTCAGGCTACAGGGAAGATAATCGATGAGCAGTTCTTC
CDR3 protein: CASSQATGKIIDEQFF
D gene: .
J gene: TRBJ2-1
CDR3 length: 16
V gene: TRBV23-1
clone size: .